Listed here is a single T cell receptor beta chain. Its antigen is not known. The CDR3 extends over 14 amino acids. Treatment defined: roughly ten-day PBMC culture with coronavirus spike peptide pools or control peptides (ViraFEST assay). Collection of the unexposed donor's CD4+ T cells took place before the COVID-19 pandemic (2011-2018). Four cold-coronavirus spikes, along with SARS-CoV-2 S/N, were used to probe unexposed-donor CD4+ T cells, cells permitting. The source of the sample is a study of vaccination and CD4 T cells after COVID-19. The wider study: Post-COVID samples were collected a median roughly 92 days following diagnosis, spanning 35 to 161. Overlapping spike peptides from SARS-CoV-2, HCoV-NL63, HCoV-OC43 and HCoV-229E served to stimulate the cells.

The Oncomine TCR Beta short-read assay sequenced DNA from cultured CD4+ T cells. Genomic DNA was isolated from cultured CD4+ T cells. A single record per CDR3 protein comes from TCRdb applying MiXCR to the PCR reads. This sample has 12,000 or so distinct CDR3 sequences, with 25% to 35% found just once. Sequenced: CD4+ T cells from blood, cultured in vitro. This receptor was identified in a human donor in good health. The J gene is TRBJ1-2, the V gene TRBV21-1; whether TRBD1, the table's D call, matches the DNA was not checked. TRBV21-1 constitutes a pseudogene. The CDR3 reads CASSIHRGLSGYTF. Written as DNA, the CDR3 is TGTGCCAGCAGCATTCACAGGGGGCTTAGTGGCTACACCTTC.